This TCR beta chain was captured by sequencing in a study of cytomegalovirus exposure and HLA in healthy donors. The V gene's germline CDR1 is SGHTA and CDR2 FQGNSA. The CDR3 covers 14 residues. Trimming stripped 5 bases from V and 2 bases from J, with 12 bases between. It was with 60 Vbeta and 13 Jbeta primers that the PCR ran. Profiled with immunoSEQ multiplex PCR; TCRdb holds only in-frame clones, not every one. Of more than 150,000 clones in the sample, approximately 84% were seen once. Sequenced sample: PBMCs. The sequence came from a girl between 10 and 17 years old in good health and CMV-seropositive. The rearrangement joins TRBV7-2 to TRBJ1-2, with D maybe TRBD1 (5 bases). DNA for the CDR3: TGTGCCAGCAGCCCCCCCGCAGGGAACTATGGCTACACCTTC. This codes for CASSPPAGNYGYTF.